These T cell receptor beta chains were read from a single sample in a study of follicular helper T cells after annual influenza vaccination. Only in-frame clones appear in the TCRdb table, and some are missing; sequencing was by immunoSEQ multiplex PCR. Seen here are 6,000 to 7,500 clones, approximately 80% observed once, and the top ten hold under 0.7%. The sample consisted of CXCR5- memory CD4+ T cells sorted from blood, taken 7 days after influenza vaccination. The receptors were sampled from an adult who received the influenza vaccine. Each CDR3 is given with its conserved first and last residue. The order of the fields is clone size, J gene, V gene, D gene, CDR3 protein, CDR3 DNA. D genes are given only for firm matches. Size is stated for part of the rows, as once, few or many counts, or as a class when the clone is expanded.

clone size: NA; J gene: TRBJ1-1; V gene: TRBV28; D gene: TRBD1; CDR3 protein: CASTLGGQGPNTEAFF; CDR3 DNA: TGTGCCAGCACCCTGGGGGGACAGGGGCCGAACACTGAAGCTTTCTTT
clone size: NA; J gene: TRBJ2-5; V gene: TRBV6-1; D gene: TRBD2; CDR3 protein: CASSRGLAGETQYF; CDR3 DNA: TGTGCCAGCAGCAGAGGACTAGCTGGGGAGACCCAGTACTTC
clone size: NA; J gene: TRBJ1-2; V gene: TRBV19; D gene: NA; CDR3 protein: CASSRALTSGLGGYTF; CDR3 DNA: TGTGCCAGTAGTAGGGCCCTTACTTCGGGGCTCGGGGGCTACACCTTC
clone size: NA; J gene: TRBJ2-7; V gene: TRBV5-6; D gene: NA; CDR3 protein: CASSTVPAGAREQYF; CDR3 DNA: TGTGCCAGCAGTACAGTCCCGGCGGGGGCGAGGGAGCAGTACTTC
clone size: few; J gene: TRBJ1-4; V gene: TRBV5-4; D gene: NA; CDR3 protein: CASSNRGRNEKLFF; CDR3 DNA: TGTGCCAGCAGCAATCGGGGGAGGAATGAAAAACTGTTTTTT
clone size: NA; J gene: TRBJ2-1; V gene: TRBV12-5; D gene: TRBD2; CDR3 protein: CASGLSAGGSYNEQFF; CDR3 DNA: TGTGCTAGTGGTTTGTCAGCGGGAGGTTCCTACAATGAGCAGTTCTTC
clone size: NA; J gene: TRBJ2-5; V gene: TRBV5-1; D gene: TRBD1; CDR3 protein: CASSLVVAGGGETQYF; CDR3 DNA: TGCGCCAGCAGCTTGGTGGTGGCAGGGGGCGGAGAGACCCAGTACTTC
clone size: NA; J gene: TRBJ2-5; V gene: TRBV14; D gene: TRBD2; CDR3 protein: CASSEAGGGETQYF; CDR3 DNA: TGTGCCAGCAGCGAAGCGGGGGGGGGAGAGACCCAGTACTTC
clone size: NA; J gene: TRBJ2-6; V gene: TRBV2; D gene: NA; CDR3 protein: CASREFHSGANVLTF; CDR3 DNA: TGTGCCAGCAGGGAATTTCACTCTGGGGCCAACGTCCTGACTTTC
clone size: NA; J gene: TRBJ1-5; V gene: TRBV29-1; D gene: NA; CDR3 protein: CSTLDWGSGVVAQHF; CDR3 DNA: TGCAGCACCCTAGATTGGGGGTCTGGTGTGGTGGCCCAGCATTTT
clone size: NA; J gene: TRBJ1-1; V gene: TRBV6-1; D gene: NA; CDR3 protein: CASTRMLNTEAFF; CDR3 DNA: TGTGCCAGCACCCGAATGCTGAACACTGAAGCTTTCTTT
clone size: NA; J gene: TRBJ2-5; V gene: TRBV5-1; D gene: TRBD2; CDR3 protein: CASSFSGGAETQYF; CDR3 DNA: TGCGCCAGCAGCTTCAGCGGGGGGGCAGAGACCCAGTACTTC
clone size: NA; J gene: TRBJ2-7; V gene: TRBV6-5; D gene: TRBD1; CDR3 protein: CASSYGGTGDHEQYF; CDR3 DNA: TGTGCCAGCAGTTACGGAGGGACAGGGGACCACGAGCAGTACTTC
clone size: NA; J gene: TRBJ2-5; V gene: TRBV7-8; D gene: TRBD2; CDR3 protein: CASSPWTSGLQETQYF; CDR3 DNA: TGTGCCAGCAGCCCCTGGACTAGCGGGCTCCAAGAGACCCAGTACTTC
clone size: once; J gene: TRBJ1-1; V gene: TRBV5-1; D gene: NA; CDR3 protein: CASSPQWLGDTEAFF; CDR3 DNA: TGCGCCAGCAGCCCTCAATGGCTGGGTGACACTGAAGCTTTCTTT
clone size: NA; J gene: TRBJ1-4; V gene: TRBV6-6; D gene: NA; CDR3 protein: CASSYGEREKLFF; CDR3 DNA: TGTGCCAGCAGTTACGGGGAAAGGGAAAAACTGTTTTTT
clone size: NA; J gene: TRBJ2-1; V gene: TRBV28; D gene: TRBD2; CDR3 protein: CASSPLAGVDNEQFF; CDR3 DNA: TGTGCCAGCAGTCCCCTAGCGGGAGTCGACAATGAGCAGTTCTTC
clone size: NA; J gene: TRBJ2-3; V gene: TRBV27; D gene: NA; CDR3 protein: CASSSGTPVTSQYF; CDR3 DNA: TGTGCCAGCAGCTCCGGGACCCCCGTAACGTCGCAGTATTTT
clone size: NA; J gene: TRBJ1-1; V gene: TRBV18; D gene: TRBD1; CDR3 protein: CASSPPGQGLSSSEAFF; CDR3 DNA: TGTGCCAGCTCACCCCCGGGACAGGGGCTCTCCTCTAGTGAAGCTTTCTTT
clone size: NA; J gene: TRBJ1-3; V gene: TRBV10-2; D gene: TRBD1; CDR3 protein: CASQPTGGSRNTIYF; CDR3 DNA: TGCGCCAGTCAGCCTACAGGGGGCTCACGAAACACCATATATTTT
clone size: few; J gene: TRBJ1-6; V gene: TRBV10-2; D gene: TRBD1; CDR3 protein: CASSLSGGSPLHF; CDR3 DNA: TGCGCCAGCAGCCTATCAGGGGGTTCACCCCTCCACTTT
clone size: NA; J gene: TRBJ1-4; V gene: TRBV5-8; D gene: TRBD1; CDR3 protein: CASSQGATNEKLFF; CDR3 DNA: TGTGCCAGCAGTCAGGGGGCGACTAATGAAAAACTGTTTTTT
clone size: once; J gene: TRBJ2-3; V gene: TRBV27; D gene: TRBD1; CDR3 protein: CASSLGARTGGRDTQYF; CDR3 DNA: TGTGCCAGCAGTTTAGGGGCTCGGACAGGGGGCAGAGATACGCAGTATTTT
clone size: once; J gene: TRBJ2-5; V gene: TRBV13; D gene: NA; CDR3 protein: CASSRTDGQTQYF; CDR3 DNA: TGTGCCAGCAGCCGGACGGACGGGCAGACCCAGTACTTC
clone size: few; J gene: TRBJ1-6; V gene: TRBV7-2; D gene: NA; CDR3 protein: CASSFAERGPLHF; CDR3 DNA: TGTGCCAGCAGCTTCGCTGAGCGAGGACCCCTCCACTTT
clone size: NA; J gene: TRBJ2-7; V gene: TRBV6-5; D gene: NA; CDR3 protein: CASSSGQRYEQYF; CDR3 DNA: TGTGCCAGCAGCTCGGGACAACGTTACGAGCAGTACTTC
clone size: NA; J gene: TRBJ2-7; V gene: TRBV7-9; D gene: TRBD1; CDR3 protein: CASSPTGVAYEQYF; CDR3 DNA: TGTGCCAGCAGCCCGACAGGGGTCGCCTACGAGCAGTACTTC
clone size: once; J gene: TRBJ1-4; V gene: TRBV2; D gene: NA; CDR3 protein: CASSERGKEKLFF; CDR3 DNA: TGTGCCAGCAGCGAGCGGGGAAAGGAAAAACTGTTTTTT
clone size: NA; J gene: TRBJ2-6; V gene: TRBV7-9; D gene: NA; CDR3 protein: CASSLEAVSGANVLTF; CDR3 DNA: TGTGCCAGCAGCTTAGAGGCAGTCTCTGGGGCCAACGTCCTGACTTTC
clone size: NA; J gene: TRBJ2-1; V gene: TRBV28; D gene: NA; CDR3 protein: CASSFQAGRIESYNEQFF; CDR3 DNA: TGTGCCAGCAGTTTTCAGGCAGGTCGCATAGAGTCCTACAATGAGCAGTTCTTC
clone size: NA; J gene: TRBJ2-5; V gene: TRBV27; D gene: TRBD1; CDR3 protein: CASWPSAGTGGMETQYF; CDR3 DNA: TGTGCCAGCTGGCCCTCGGCGGGGACAGGGGGAATGGAGACCCAGTACTTC
clone size: once; J gene: TRBJ2-2; V gene: TRBV19; D gene: NA; CDR3 protein: CASSHNPSKRELFF; CDR3 DNA: TGTGCCAGTAGTCACAATCCTTCAAAGCGGGAGCTGTTTTTT
clone size: NA; J gene: TRBJ2-1; V gene: TRBV6-1; D gene: TRBD2; CDR3 protein: CASRESGAIYNEQFF; CDR3 DNA: TGTGCCAGCAGAGAAAGCGGGGCGATTTACAATGAGCAGTTCTTC
clone size: few; J gene: TRBJ1-4; V gene: TRBV20-1; D gene: NA; CDR3 protein: CSAFQREKLFF; CDR3 DNA: TGCAGTGCTTTCCAAAGGGAAAAACTGTTTTTT
clone size: few; J gene: TRBJ2-7; V gene: TRBV18; D gene: NA; CDR3 protein: CASSPGRGVDYEQYF; CDR3 DNA: TGTGCCAGCTCACCTGGCAGGGGAGTGGACTACGAGCAGTACTTC